Listed below are T cell receptor beta chains from one sample, sequenced in a study of shared clonotypes between healthy human individuals. Generated by immunoSEQ multiplex PCR, the TCRdb table keeps only in-frame clones and is missing some. The table has about 1.5 million clones, 95% to 99% seen once. Sequencing was carried out using naive CD4+ T cells sorted from blood. The receptors originated from a man aged 25 to 40 in good health. Both conserved end residues are part of each CDR3. The D gene is left open where the match is weak. Expanded clones are given a class, and other clones once, few, many or no size at all.

J gene: TRBJ1-5
D gene: TRBD1
clone size: once
V gene: TRBV5-6
CDR3 protein: CASSLGPFSQGGNNQPQHF
CDR3 DNA: TGTGCCAGCAGCTTAGGCCCGTTTAGCCAGGGGGGAAATAATCAGCCCCAGCATTTT

J gene: TRBJ2-2
D gene: .
clone size: once
V gene: TRBV27
CDR3 protein: CASSLRLSQAGELFF
CDR3 DNA: TGTGCCAGCAGTTTGAGGCTCTCCCAGGCCGGGGAGCTGTTTTTT

J gene: TRBJ2-7
D gene: .
clone size: .
V gene: TRBV2
CDR3 protein: CASGVGLTYEQYF
CDR3 DNA: TGTGCCAGTGGAGTCGGTCTGACCTACGAGCAGTACTTC

J gene: TRBJ1-5
D gene: .
clone size: .
V gene: TRBV6-6
CDR3 protein: CASSYSGENNQPQHF
CDR3 DNA: TGTGCCAGCAGTTACTCCGGGGAGAACAATCAGCCCCAGCATTTT

J gene: TRBJ2-7
D gene: .
clone size: .
V gene: TRBV18
CDR3 protein: CASSLGKTNYEQYF
CDR3 DNA: TGTGCCAGCTCACTTGGCAAGACTAATTACGAGCAGTACTTC

J gene: TRBJ2-1
D gene: .
clone size: .
V gene: TRBV5-1
CDR3 protein: CASSLGGSRLIGNEQFF
CDR3 DNA: TGCGCCAGCAGCTTGGGGGGTTCGCGGCTCATCGGGAATGAGCAGTTCTTC

J gene: TRBJ2-4
D gene: TRBD2
clone size: .
V gene: TRBV10-2
CDR3 protein: CASRLAGAAKNIQYF
CDR3 DNA: TGCGCCAGCAGACTAGCGGGAGCGGCCAAAAACATTCAGTACTTC

J gene: TRBJ2-1
D gene: .
clone size: once
V gene: TRBV7-2
CDR3 protein: CASSLGARFPNEQFF
CDR3 DNA: TGTGCCAGCAGCTTAGGGGCCCGGTTTCCCAATGAGCAGTTCTTC

J gene: TRBJ2-1
D gene: .
clone size: .
V gene: TRBV5-1
CDR3 protein: CASPNEDRGLYNEQFF
CDR3 DNA: TGCGCCAGCCCGAACGAGGACAGAGGCTTATACAATGAGCAGTTCTTC

J gene: TRBJ2-1
D gene: .
clone size: .
V gene: TRBV27
CDR3 protein: CASSLGTGPATPYNEQFF
CDR3 DNA: TGTGCCAGCAGTCTAGGAACTGGTCCCGCTACACCCTACAATGAGCAGTTCTTC

J gene: TRBJ2-5
D gene: TRBD1
clone size: .
V gene: TRBV2
CDR3 protein: CASSKTGGETQYF
CDR3 DNA: TGTGCCAGCAGTAAAACAGGGGGGGAGACCCAGTACTTC

J gene: TRBJ2-3
D gene: .
clone size: .
V gene: TRBV19
CDR3 protein: CATAAPGISTDTQYF
CDR3 DNA: TGTGCCACTGCCGCCCCGGGGATCAGCACAGATACGCAGTATTTT

J gene: TRBJ2-7
D gene: .
clone size: .
V gene: TRBV6-1
CDR3 protein: CASSETWAGGLDF
CDR3 DNA: TGTGCCAGCAGTGAAACTTGGGCGGGCGGGCTCGACTTC

J gene: TRBJ1-2
D gene: .
clone size: once
V gene: TRBV10-3
CDR3 protein: CAISEGGQSSYTF
CDR3 DNA: TGTGCCATCAGTGAGGGAGGACAATCATCCTACACCTTC

J gene: TRBJ2-2
D gene: TRBD2
clone size: .
V gene: TRBV23-1
CDR3 protein: CAPPKPSGAPSNTGELFF
CDR3 DNA: TGCGCCCCCCCTAAACCTAGCGGGGCCCCCTCGAACACCGGGGAGCTGTTTTTT

J gene: TRBJ2-3
D gene: TRBD2
clone size: .
V gene: TRBV5-1
CDR3 protein: CASSLGLAGVPADTQYF
CDR3 DNA: TGCGCCAGCAGCTTGGGTTTAGCGGGAGTCCCCGCAGATACGCAGTATTTT

J gene: TRBJ2-1
D gene: TRBD1
clone size: .
V gene: TRBV2
CDR3 protein: CATDRGLYNEQFF
CDR3 DNA: TGTGCCACAGACAGGGGGCTGTACAATGAGCAGTTCTTC

J gene: TRBJ2-7
D gene: TRBD2
clone size: .
V gene: TRBV5-8
CDR3 protein: CASSLAAGASYEQYF
CDR3 DNA: TGTGCCAGCAGCTTGGCGGCGGGAGCCTCCTACGAGCAGTACTTC

J gene: TRBJ2-1
D gene: .
clone size: .
V gene: TRBV4-2
CDR3 protein: CASSQEGASRNSYNEQFF
CDR3 DNA: TGTGCCAGCAGCCAAGAAGGGGCCAGCCGAAACTCCTACAATGAGCAGTTCTTC

J gene: TRBJ1-2
D gene: .
clone size: .
V gene: TRBV28
CDR3 protein: CASSLRGDGYTF
CDR3 DNA: TGTGCCAGCAGTTTACGAGGGGATGGCTACACCTTC